This TCR beta chain was found in a study of T-cell reconstitution after alpha-beta-depleted transplantation in children. Ten or more counts support this clonotype. This CDR3 comprises 16 residues. Trimming stripped 3 bases from V and 0 bases from J, with 14 bases between. It was with unique molecular identifiers that the TCRbeta library was prepared. TCRdb called the PCR reads again in MiXCR, with one record for every CDR3 protein. The sample shows 150,000 to 250,000 distinct CDR3 sequences, just over 14% of them seen only once. This clonotype was obtained from a human donor who donated a stem cell graft to a child with acute lymphoblastic leukemia. The material was PBMCs from the stem cell graft donor, obtained from the stem cell graft. The rearrangement uses TRBV12-3 or TRBV12-4 and TRBJ1-1; D is unclear. For the CDR3, the DNA is TGTGCCAGCAGTTTTGATCGGCCTCTTATGAACACTGAAGCTTTCTTT. This translates into CASSFDRPLMNTEAFF.